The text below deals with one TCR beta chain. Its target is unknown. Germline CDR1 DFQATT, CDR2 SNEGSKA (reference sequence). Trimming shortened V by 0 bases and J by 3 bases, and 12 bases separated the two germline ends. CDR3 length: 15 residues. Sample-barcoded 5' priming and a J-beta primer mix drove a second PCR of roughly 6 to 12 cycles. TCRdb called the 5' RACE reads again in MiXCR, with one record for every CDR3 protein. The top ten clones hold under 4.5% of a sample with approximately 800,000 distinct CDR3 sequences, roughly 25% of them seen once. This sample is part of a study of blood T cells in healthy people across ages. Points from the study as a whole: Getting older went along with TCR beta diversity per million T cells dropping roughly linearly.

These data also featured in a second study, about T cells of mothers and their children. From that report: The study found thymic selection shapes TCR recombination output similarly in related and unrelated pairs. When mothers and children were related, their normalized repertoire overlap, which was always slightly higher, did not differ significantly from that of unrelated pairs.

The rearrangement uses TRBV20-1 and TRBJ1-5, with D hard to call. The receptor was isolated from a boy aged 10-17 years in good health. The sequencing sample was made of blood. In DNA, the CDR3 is TGCAGTGCTAGAGATCTCCGGCAGGCCAATCAGCCCCAGCATTTT. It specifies CSARDLRQANQPQHF.